Below are 3 T cell receptor beta chains sequenced from a single sample in a study of T cell responses to AZD1222 COVID-19 vaccine. Assay: immunoSEQ multiplex PCR; the TCRdb copy retains only in-frame clones and omits some. The sample lists 120,000 to 150,000 clones; about 90% were seen once. The sample consisted of peripheral blood, taken on day 0 of AZD1222 vaccination. These receptors all stem from an adult in good health.

The table lists this clone with a few counts. The chain combines TRBV4-2 with TRBJ1-1, with D hard to call. Germline V gene sequence: CDR1 LGHNA, CDR2 YNFKEQ. The V gene lost 6 bases and the J gene lost 7 bases, with 27 bases spanning the gap. The CDR3 is made up of 17 amino acids. The DNA of the CDR3 is TGTGCCAGCAGAGGGCCGATGGAGGGAGAAGCTCCATATGAAGCTTTCTTT. Translating gives CASRGPMEGEAPYEAFF.

V is TRBV6-2 or TRBV6-3 and J is TRBJ2-7; D is unresolved. Trimming pared 6 bases from V and 0 bases from J, leaving 18 bases between. Germline values: CDR1 MNHEY, CDR2 SVGEGT. This CDR3 has 16 residues. The CDR3 DNA sequence: TGTGCCAGCAGCCACTCGCCAGACAAAGCCTCCTACGAGCAGTACTTC. Amino acids: CASSHSPDKASYEQYF.

The chain recombines TRBV5-4 with TRBJ1-3; D is possibly TRBD1 (6 bases). Germline-derived CDR1 and CDR2 are SGHNT and YYREEE (reference sequence). The CDR3 covers 14 residues. Between the trimmed V and J ends, which lost 4 bases and 4 bases, there was a span of 12 bases. In DNA form, the CDR3 reads TGTGCCAGCAGCGGAGGGGGGGCAGGAAACACCATATATTTT. Translating gives CASSGGGAGNTIYF.